This record covers a single T cell receptor beta chain. No cognate antigen has been identified for it. No much larger clone exists at a distance of one base, and base qualities are not known. This record comes from a study of OX40 agonist ivuxolimab in advanced cancers. About the study as a whole: Ivuxolimab was an agonistic, fully human IgG2 monoclonal antibody directed against OX40 (CD134), a costimulatory receptor. Intravenous ivuxolimab was administered to patients every 2 weeks at six dose levels: 0.01, 0.1, 0.3, 1.5, 3 and 10 mg/kg. Of the approximately 54 dose-escalation patients, hepatocellular carcinoma was present in 19, melanoma in approximately 15, renal cell carcinoma in 9 and head and neck cancer in 9. The dose-escalation cohort was 82.7% male with a mean age of about 60 years, ranging from about 20 to 80. Prior anti-PD-1, anti-PD-L1 or anti-CTLA-4 therapy was permitted, and checkpoint inhibitors had been received by less than 45% of dose-escalation patients. Partial responses occurred in three dose-escalation patients: two with cutaneous melanoma and one with hepatocellular carcinoma. Peripheral TCRbeta sequencing was intended to test whether TCR sequence diversity was altered and clonal T-cell expansion was caused by ivuxolimab. The paper describes the monotherapy dose-escalation part (N of about 52 patients) of the phase I trial of ivuxolimab. Broad study findings and their caveats: On average, CD8+ T cells showed more expanded clones than CD4+ T cells after ivuxolimab. Low levels of normalized T-cell clonal expansion were also seen in some nonresponding patients. The antigen specificity of the clonally expanded peripheral T cells was not determined. At doses of 0.1 to 3.0 mg/kg, clonal expansion of both CD4+ and CD8+ T cells in blood was seen between baseline and week 6. In the 0.1-3.0 mg/kg groups, partial responders had among the lowest normalized peripheral clonal expansion, particularly in CD8+ T cells.

From cysteine to phenylalanine, the CDR3 is 14 amino acids long. CDR3 DNA is the only sequence kept; it has 42 bases, read in frame from the first base. The germline V gene (reference sequence) yields SEHNR for CDR1 and FQNEAQ for CDR2. V trim: 5 bases; J trim: 13 bases; unmatched bases: 16. Patients with autoimmune disease history or receiving systemic immunosuppression were excluded from the trial. In every dose cohort, peripheral blood was drawn for TCR sequencing at baseline, cycle 4 day 1, and cycle 7 day 1. Samples came from an open-label, multicenter, first-in-human phase I dose-escalation trial of ivuxolimab. Adults with locally advanced or metastatic melanoma, renal cell carcinoma, hepatocellular carcinoma or head and neck squamous cell carcinoma were enrolled in the trial. Before TCR sequencing, CD4+ T cells and CD8+ T cells were sorted from peripheral blood as separate populations. Genomic DNA was isolated from the sorted cells so that the TCRbeta CDR3 region could be sequenced. The immunoSEQ Assay was used to sequence the TCRbeta CDR3 regions. Not all clones reach the TCRdb copy of this immuneACCESS table, which keeps in-frame sequences only. Checked studies attribute under half of the gap to unresolved V genes and leave the rest unexplained. The sample yields approximately 100,000 clones; 80% to 95% were counted once. Under 2% of the sample is held by the ten biggest clonotypes.

The chain uses TRBV7-9 and TRBJ2-5, with 7 bases aligning to TRBD1. The material sequenced was CD4+ or CD8+ T cells sorted from blood, taken in a trial of the OX40 agonist ivuxolimab. The sequence was collected from an adult with an advanced solid tumor such as melanoma, head and neck, liver or kidney cancer. This receptor has the CDR3 CASSLGDSLPMGYF. The DNA sequence reads TGTGCCAGCAGCCTAGGGGACAGCCTCCCGATGGGGTACTTC.